This TCR beta chain was obtained from a study of circulating and synovial CD4+ cells in juvenile arthritis. This clone is a singleton in its sample. Its antigen is still unknown. Produced via immunoSEQ multiplex PCR; TCRdb's table is partial and in-frame only. The sample consists of some 14,000 clones, over 70% of them appearing once. The CDR3 is 14 amino acids. Looked up from germline, CDR1 is SEHNR and CDR2 is FQNEAQ (reference sequence). Trimming took 10 bases from V and 6 from J; bases not matched to a gene: 9. Findings of the study overall: Measured synovium overlap likely understates the true shared repertoire. CPL and bulk CD4 samples differed at least tenfold in T cell genomes.

Material for sequencing was CD4+ T cells from synovial fluid. The sequence came from a human patient with juvenile idiopathic arthritis. Some clones in this sample may be carry-over from other donors' samples. The chain recombines TRBV7-9 with TRBJ2-1, with TRBD2 matching 10 bases. In DNA form, the CDR3 reads TGTGCCACCCCAGTAGCGGGAGGTTCCAATGAGCAGTTCTTC. This translates into CATPVAGGSNEQFF.